These 14 T cell receptor beta chains were sequenced from one sample in a study of T cells in Graves' hyperthyroidism and ophthalmopathy. Researchers amplified the TCR beta CDR3 regions from RNA transcripts. HTBI primers were the set used in a first-round RT-PCR of the TCR CDR3. Using its own MiXCR run on the multiplex PCR reads, TCRdb lists one record per CDR3 protein. The repertoire holds around 250,000 distinct CDR3 sequences, about a sixth seen once, with about 29% in the top ten. Material for sequencing was blood. Receptors were obtained from a woman under 30 with Graves' ophthalmopathy.

This clonotype has at least ten counts. The rearrangement uses TRBV4-3 and TRBJ2-7; D is perhaps TRBD2 (6 bases). This CDR3 region has 13 residues. In germline, CDR1 is LGHNA, CDR2 YSLEER. The germline V and J ends were trimmed by 3 bases and 7 bases, with 13 bases remaining between them. The CDR3 spells CASSQSTRGEQYF. DNA for the CDR3: TGCGCCAGCAGCCAGTCGACCCGGGGGGAGCAGTACTTC.

The rearrangement links TRBV5-1 to TRBJ2-5; no reliable D call. The germline gives CDR1 SGHRS, CDR2 YFSETQ. V was pared by 0 bases and J by 1 base, with 10 bases between. This CDR3 contains 15 residues. CDR3 in amino acids: CASSLGVHLQETQYF. The CDR3 bases are TGCGCCAGCAGCTTGGGGGTGCATCTCCAAGAGACCCAGTACTTC.

The V call is TRBV7-9, the J call TRBJ2-5; 9 bases agree with TRBD2. With V trimmed by 3 bases and J by 9 bases, 5 bases remained unmatched. The CDR3 spans 13 residues. Germline V lookup: CDR1 SEHNR, CDR2 FQNEAQ (reference sequence). CDR3: CASSLMSSGAQYF. CDR3 nucleotides: TGTGCCAGCAGCTTGATGTCTAGCGGGGCCCAGTACTTC. The whole variable domain, filled in from reference TRBV7-9 and TRBJ2-5, reads DTGVSQNPRHKITKRGQNVTFRCDPISEHNRLYWYRQTLGQGPEFLTYFQNEAQLEKSRLLSDRFSAERPKGSFSTLEIQRTEQGDSAMYLCASSLMSSGAQYFGPGTRLLVL.

The chain links TRBV19 to TRBJ1-1; 8 bases map to TRBD1. This CDR3 is built from 14 residues. The V segment lost 7 bases and the J segment 4 bases; nucleotides outside the gene matches: 8. Germline CDR1 reads LNHDA; CDR2 reads SQIVND (reference sequence). The CDR3 loop is CASTARTGTTEAFF. For the CDR3, the DNA is TGTGCCAGTACCGCTAGGACAGGGACCACTGAAGCTTTCTTT.

This clonotype was detected ten times or more. V is TRBV6-6 and J is TRBJ1-1, with D tentatively TRBD1 (5 bases). CDR3 length: 17 amino acids. V gave up 0 bases and J gave up 0 bases, with 14 bases separating them. Germline CDR1 MNHNY, CDR2 SVGAGI (reference sequence). Here the CDR3 reads CASSYSGRFILNTEAFF. The CDR3 coding sequence is TGTGCCAGCAGTTACTCGGGACGGTTCATACTGAACACTGAAGCTTTCTTT.

Many counts were recorded for this clonotype. The chain recombines TRBV11-3 with TRBJ2-1; possible D gene TRBD2, 6 bases. V was trimmed by 8 bases and J by 1 base, leaving 15 bases between them. Germline V gives CDR1 SGHNT, CDR2 YENEEA. This CDR3 spans 15 amino acids. This CDR3 reads CASAPGTLSYNEQFF. CDR3 nucleotide sequence: TGTGCCAGCGCCCCCGGGACTCTTTCCTACAATGAGCAGTTCTTC.

The rearrangement uses TRBV29-1 and TRBJ2-1; 16 bases are a match to TRBD2. The length of the CDR3 is 20 residues. Germline CDR1 and CDR2: SQVTM and ANQGSEA. J was trimmed by 0 bases and V by 6 bases; bases with no gene match: 14. This CDR3 reads CSVSYPGTSGRGHSYNEQFF. The CDR3 DNA follows: TGCAGCGTCTCCTACCCCGGGACTAGCGGGAGGGGACACTCCTACAATGAGCAGTTCTTC.

In this sample, this clonotype turned up a few times. V gene TRBV5-1 combines with J gene TRBJ2-2; TRBD2 matches 15 bases. Germline-derived CDR1 and CDR2 are SGHRS and YFSETQ. V shed 2 bases and J 5 bases; nucleotides not matched to a gene: 4. The CDR3 has 17 residues. The CDR3: CASSFRTSGRGTGELFF. CDR3 bases: TGCGCCAGCAGCTTTCGGACTAGCGGGAGGGGAACCGGGGAGCTGTTTTTT. Based on the CDR3 plus reference TRBV5-1 and TRBJ2-2, the full variable domain is KAGVTQTPRYLIKTRGQQVTLSCSPISGHRSVSWYQQTPGQGLQFLFEYFSETQRNKGNFPGRFSGRQFSNSRSEMNVSTLELGDSALYLCASSFRTSGRGTGELFFGEGSRLTVL.

This clonotype appeared many times. The chain recombines TRBV6-1 with TRBJ1-1, with D possibly being TRBD1 (5 bases). The V gene's germline CDR1 is MNHNS and CDR2 SASEGT. The V and J ends lost 6 bases and 0 bases respectively, with 11 bases between them. The CDR3 loop spans 14 amino acids. The CDR3 loop reads CASRYGGVNTEAFF. CDR3 in DNA: TGTGCCAGCAGATATGGGGGGGTGAACACTGAAGCTTTCTTT.

In its sample, this clonotype was seen many times. V usage is TRBV19 and J usage is TRBJ2-1, with 9 bases fitting TRBD2. Per the germline V gene, CDR1 is LNHDA and CDR2 is SQIVND (reference sequence). V was pared by 3 bases and J by 3 bases, with 15 bases of the junction left unmatched. The CDR3 runs 19 residues. This CDR3 reads CASSIGLAGLISGYNEQFF. The CDR3, as DNA: TGTGCCAGTAGTATTGGGCTAGCGGGACTTATTTCCGGCTACAATGAGCAGTTCTTC.

The chain combines TRBV7-9 with TRBJ1-3; TRBD1 agrees at 7 bases. CDR3 length: 21 residues. Germline values: CDR1 SEHNR, CDR2 FQNEAQ (reference sequence). V lost 5 bases, J lost 0 bases, and 22 bases stayed unmatched. The CDR3 nucleotides are TGTGCCAGCAGCCGAAGCTGGAAGACAGGGTTAAATTCCCGCTCTGGAAACACCATATATTTT. Translating gives CASSRSWKTGLNSRSGNTIYF.

The chain recombines TRBV6-2 or TRBV6-3 with TRBJ2-1; D is perhaps TRBD1 or TRBD2 (5 bases each). Trimming shortened V by 7 bases and J by 6 bases, and 19 bases separated the two germline ends. The CDR3 sequence is 15 residues long. Germline V gene data show CDR1 as MNHEY and CDR2 as SVGEGT. The CDR3 DNA reads TGTGCCAGCAAGACCGGGATTGGGGCCATCAATGAGCAGTTCTTC. It encodes CASKTGIGAINEQFF.

This clonotype showed up many times. The rearrangement uses TRBV6-1 and TRBJ1-1; the D gene is possibly TRBD1 (5 bases). V was clipped by 6 bases and J by 4 bases, with 18 bases between them. CDR1 MNHNS and CDR2 SASEGT come from the germline V gene. The CDR3 covers 15 residues. CDR3 in amino acids: CASSELAGTPTEAFF. CDR3 DNA: TGTGCCAGCAGCGAACTCGCAGGGACGCCCACTGAAGCTTTCTTT.

This clonotype was detected ten times or more. V usage is TRBV12-3 or TRBV12-4 and J usage is TRBJ2-1; TRBD2 matches at 8 bases. There are 17 residues in the CDR3. The junction had 6 bases not matched to a gene; V was cut back by 1 base and J by 1 base. The DNA of the CDR3 is TGTGCCAGCAGTTTAGAATATACTAGCGGTTCCTACAATGAGCAGTTCTTC. This translates into CASSLEYTSGSYNEQFF.